Included here is one T cell receptor (beta chain) sequence, with context. The data derive from a study of cytomegalovirus exposure and HLA in healthy donors. PCR was performed using 60 Vbeta and 13 Jbeta primers. Data came from immunoSEQ multiplex PCR; TCRdb stores just in-frame clones and leaves some out. Of under 200,000 clones in the sample, around 85% are singletons; the top ten hold approximately 8.5%. Germline loops: CDR1 LNHDA, CDR2 SQIVND (reference sequence). This CDR3 has 16 amino acids. Germline trimming cut 6 bases from V and 6 bases from J; bases unmatched to any gene: 13. The sample taken for sequencing was PBMCs. The chain combines TRBV19 with TRBJ1-3; 8 bases line up with TRBD1. The receptor comes from a young man in good health and CMV-seropositive. CDR3 amino acids: CASSRKTTGVANTIYF. Written as DNA, the CDR3 is TGTGCCAGTAGCAGAAAAACGACAGGGGTCGCAAACACCATATATTTT.